The clone carrying this TCR beta chain turned up a few times. TCRdb's table, derived via immunoSEQ multiplex PCR, lists solely in-frame clones and lacks some. This sample has about 120,000 clones, with over 80% found just once. The data were obtained in a study of CD4+ T cells in melanoma. CDR3 length: 16 residues. V was pared by 0 bases and J by 0 bases, with 4 bases of the junction left unmatched. Germline CDR1 is GTSNPN and CDR2 is SVGIG (reference sequence). V and J are TRBV30 and TRBJ2-3, with 9 bases lining up with TRBD2. This sequence was found in a human donor with melanoma. Sequencing input: peripheral blood. The CDR3 nucleotides read TGTGCCTGGAGTGTCGGAGCGGGGGGTAGCACAGATACGCAGTATTTT. Encoded protein: CAWSVGAGGSTDTQYF.